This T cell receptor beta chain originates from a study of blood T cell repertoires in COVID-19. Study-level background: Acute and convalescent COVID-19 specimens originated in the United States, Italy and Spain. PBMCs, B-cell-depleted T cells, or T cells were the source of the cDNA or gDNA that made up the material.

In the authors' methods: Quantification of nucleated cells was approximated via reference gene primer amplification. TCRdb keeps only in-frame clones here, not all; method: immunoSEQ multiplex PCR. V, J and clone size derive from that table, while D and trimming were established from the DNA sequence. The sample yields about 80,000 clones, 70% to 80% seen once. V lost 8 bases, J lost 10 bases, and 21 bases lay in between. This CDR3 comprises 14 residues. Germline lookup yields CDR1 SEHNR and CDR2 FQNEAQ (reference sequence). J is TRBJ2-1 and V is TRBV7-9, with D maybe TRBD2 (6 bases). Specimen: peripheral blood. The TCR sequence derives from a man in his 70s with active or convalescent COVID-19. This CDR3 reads CASGTVLAPAEQFF. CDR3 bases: TGTGCCAGCGGTACCGTCCTAGCGCCGGCCGAGCAGTTCTTC.